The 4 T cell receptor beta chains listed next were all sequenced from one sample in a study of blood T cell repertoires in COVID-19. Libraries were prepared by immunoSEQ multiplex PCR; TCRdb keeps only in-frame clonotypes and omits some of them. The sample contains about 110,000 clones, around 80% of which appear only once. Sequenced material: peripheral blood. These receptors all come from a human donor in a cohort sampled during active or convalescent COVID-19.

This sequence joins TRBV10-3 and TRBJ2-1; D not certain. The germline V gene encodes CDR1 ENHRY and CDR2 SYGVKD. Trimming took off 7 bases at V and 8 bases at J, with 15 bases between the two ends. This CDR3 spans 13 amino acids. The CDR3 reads CAIKSQPEHEQFF. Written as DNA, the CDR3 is TGTGCCATCAAATCGCAGCCGGAGCATGAGCAGTTCTTC.

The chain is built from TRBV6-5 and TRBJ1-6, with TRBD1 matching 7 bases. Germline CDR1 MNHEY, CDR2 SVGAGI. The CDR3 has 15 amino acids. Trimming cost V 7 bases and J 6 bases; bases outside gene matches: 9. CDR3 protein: CASKAGGFGNSPLHF. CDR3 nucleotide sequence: TGTGCCAGCAAGGCAGGGGGTTTCGGTAATTCACCCCTCCACTTT.

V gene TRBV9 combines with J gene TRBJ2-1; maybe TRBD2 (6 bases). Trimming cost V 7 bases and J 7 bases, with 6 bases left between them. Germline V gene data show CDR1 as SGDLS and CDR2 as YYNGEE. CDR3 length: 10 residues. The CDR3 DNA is TGTGCCAGCGGGGGGAATGAGCAGTTCTTC. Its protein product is CASGGNEQFF.

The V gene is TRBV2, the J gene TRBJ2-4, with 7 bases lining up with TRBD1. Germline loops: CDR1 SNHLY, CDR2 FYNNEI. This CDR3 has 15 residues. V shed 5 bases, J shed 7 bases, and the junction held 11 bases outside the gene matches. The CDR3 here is CASSMGRKGGNIQYF. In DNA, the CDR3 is TGTGCCAGCAGTATGGGACGGAAAGGGGGCAACATTCAGTACTTC.